The subject of this entry is one T cell receptor (beta chain). No cognate antigen has been identified for it. No base-level quality is on record; no much larger clone is a single base apart. Sample time point, as interpreted from the label and publication: newly diagnosed GD, antithyroid drugs for less than 3 months. For both TCR sequencing and RNA sequencing, RNA was extracted from PBMCs using TRIzol. The diagnosis of Graves' disease was made according to American Thyroid Association guidelines. Patients were recruited from an endocrinology department in Xi'an, China. From each patient, about 9.7 milliliters of peripheral blood was collected into an EDTA anticoagulant tube. PBMCs were isolated by Ficoll Paque Plus density gradient separation without further T cell sorting. RNA quality was checked with an Agilent 2100 Bioanalyzer and agarose gel, and concentration with a NanoDrop 2000. The sample comes from a study of regulatory T cells in long-lasting Graves disease (dated by TCRdb to about 2021). Study-wide context: Antithyroid drugs had been taken for less than 3 months by newly diagnosed Graves' disease patients. A total of approximately 35 samples were covered by TCR sequencing, comprising around 13 persistent and around 20 newly diagnosed Graves' disease patients. The study was registered as a clinical trial and conducted in China. This study used TCR sequencing and RNA sequencing of peripheral blood to compare persistent Graves' disease patients against newly diagnosed Graves' disease patients. On the study overall, not on this receptor specifically: The authors noted that the small sample size was a limitation that may lower accuracy. More public clonotypes were shared among persistent patients (more than 2,500) than among newly diagnosed patients (more than 950). TRBV28, TRBJ1-2 and TRBJ2-5 were preferentially used in persistent disease, while TRBV20-1 and TRBJ2-1 were favored in newly diagnosed disease. Compared with newly diagnosed patients, patients with persistent Graves' disease had lower TCR Shannon entropy and fewer highly expanded clones, which suggests clonal expansion. Only peripheral blood was studied, because thyroid tissue, the primary lesion, was inaccessible. Sequencing and analysis were limited to the TCR beta chain.

The germline V gene provides CDR1 MNHGY and CDR2 SVAAGI. The germline V and J ends show losses of 6 bases and 5 bases respectively, and no gene match explains 10 bases of the junction. Measured from the cysteine to the phenylalanine, the CDR3 is 14 residues long. Solely the CDR3 DNA is kept, with 42 bases framed from the first base. The library was produced with multiplex PCR. For sequencing, an Illumina HiSeq 4000 was employed. TCR beta libraries were built with iRepertoire HTBI primers and Arm-PCR amplification of CDR3 regions. Gel purification was performed on PCR products prior to sequencing. As for the authors' bioinformatics: Gene usage analysis of CDR3 amino acid clonotypes used the approximately 62 TRBV and 11 to 15 TRBJ segments found across samples. COPE and FqMerger were used to merge the filtered high-quality paired reads into contigs. Contigs were aligned with BLAST to IMGT TRBV, TRBD and TRBJ reference genes, and CDR3 was defined per IMGT. Any clonotype with a frequency above 0.1% was counted as a highly expanded clone. Shannon entropy served as the measure of repertoire diversity, while the Gini coefficient captured V-J evenness. Clonotypes shared by more than one individual were considered public. TCRdb trimmed public reads at Q25 via fastp, called clones via MiXCR and kept in-frame beta chains. CDR3 protein duplicates are merged, each entry listing the most common genes and DNA. In this record, the V and J calls reflect TCRdb's handling and not the investigators' own analysis. The sample table records 550,000 to 600,000 distinct CDR3 sequences; around 16% of these occur just once. The biggest ten clones account for approximately 12% of the sample.

This sample was also put to use in a study of T cells in Graves' hyperthyroidism and ophthalmopathy. As described in the second report: A patient counted as having stable Graves' hyperthyroidism if no progression to ophthalmopathy occurred over 18 months of follow-up. The hyperthyroidism patients were between 18 and 65 years old and newly diagnosed, with a disease duration of less than 2 months. Exclusion was applied to patients with uncontrolled infections, other autoimmune diseases, pregnancy or lactation. Diagnoses were based on clinical symptoms, serum thyroxine and TRAb, thyroid ultrasound and orbital computed tomography. For the first round of RT-PCR on the TCR CDR3, the HTBI primer set was used together with the Qiagen OneStep RT-PCR kit. Most expanded thyroid clonotypes (frequency above 0.001) were also detected in blood, a finding suggesting that blood repertoires may reflect thyroid immune responses. A 13 V-J signature model separated ophthalmopathy from stable hyperthyroidism, with over 85% sensitivity and 81% to 83% specificity in cross-validation and 80%/75% in testing. In validation, the model predicted progression to ophthalmopathy with around 71% sensitivity and approximately 78% specificity, a median of approximately 6.7 months before onset. A discovery cohort of about 95 patients, about 40 with Graves' ophthalmopathy and approximately 55 with stable Graves' hyperthyroidism, was used to find distinguishing TCR V-J signatures. Whether ophthalmopathy could be predicted prospectively was tested in an independent validation cohort made up of 18 to 20 hyperthyroidism patients plus 17 patients who later progressed to ophthalmopathy. The roughly 100 discovery patients were randomly divided into training and test sets at a 7:3 ratio. The study also compared thyroid tissue and blood T-cell repertoires from several Graves' hyperthyroidism patients. After blood sampling, hyperthyroidism patients were treated with methimazole at a starting dose of 30 mg daily, and ophthalmopathy patients were treated with high-dose intravenous methylprednisolone. Libraries were constructed in a second round of multiplex PCR, after which size selection and purification were carried out. The libraries were sequenced on an Illumina HiSeq2000 using paired-end 100 bp reads. SOAPnuke was used to process the raw data, throwing out any read that contained adapters or uncalled bases, had a mean Phred below 15, or lacked an exact constant-primer or identifier match. COPE v1.2.5 was used to merge the high-quality paired reads, and each unique nucleotide sequence was defined as a clonotype. Clonotypes were aligned to IMGT TRBV, TRBD and TRBJ reference segments using MiTCR v1.1. The analysis was restricted to V-J combinations with a frequency above 0.0001, which together covered over 99% of the repertoires. The TCS score was defined as F50 (clonal expansion) divided by E x V (chaos), with BLOSUM62-based TCRdist calculated between CDR3 peptides within each V-J. Welch's t-statistics and random forest reduced roughly 530 V-J features to some 14, which were used in a naive Bayes classifier (R e1071). Sample size was not statistically predetermined, and blinding of investigators to group allocation was not performed. TCR Vbeta CDR3 sequencing of 130 to 150 peripheral blood samples (about 45 ophthalmopathy, under 80 hyperthyroidism and roughly 17 progressor patients) is reported in the paper.

The sequence was collected from a man aged 18 to 30 with Graves disease. Donor details come from another sample of the same person, matched by shared clones. Specimen: peripheral blood mononuclear cells (PBMCs), collected at new diagnosis, from a patient treated with antithyroid drugs. The chain is made from TRBV6-9 and TRBJ2-7; TRBD2 aligns with 7 central bases. DNA sequence: TGTGCCAGCAGCTATCGTGGGGGGGACCACGAGCAGTACTTC. This encodes CASSYRGGDHEQYF.